Listed below are T cell receptor beta chains from one sample, sequenced in a study of T cell responses to AZD1222 COVID-19 vaccine. Profiled with immunoSEQ multiplex PCR; TCRdb holds only in-frame clones, not every one. The sample contains approximately 140,000 clones, 90% to 95% of which appear only once. The material was peripheral blood, obtained on day 0 of MenACWY control vaccination. The origin of the receptors is an adult in good health. The CDR3 runs from the conserved cysteine through the conserved F or W. The order of the fields is D gene, CDR3 length, V gene, J gene, clone size, CDR3 DNA, CDR3 protein. A D gene is named only where the DNA matches it firmly. For some rows the clone size is stated as once, few or many, or as a class when expanded; others skip it.

-	17	TRBV19	TRBJ1-5	-	TGTGCCAGTAGTATTGGAGGTGGGGGGTTTAGCAATCAGCCCCAGCATTTT	CASSIGGGGFSNQPQHF
-	13	TRBV30	TRBJ1-1	-	TGTGCCTGGAAGCCTTATTCGAACACTGAAGCTTTCTTT	CAWKPYSNTEAFF
TRBD1	16	TRBV5-5	TRBJ1-1	-	TGTGCCAGCAGCTCCGTTTGGGACAGGGAGAACACTGAAGCTTTCTTT	CASSSVWDRENTEAFF
-	13	TRBV7-2	TRBJ1-5	-	TGTGCCAGCAGCTTAGATGCGTTCAGGCCCCAGCATTTT	CASSLDAFRPQHF
TRBD1	16	TRBV7-9	TRBJ1-6	-	TGTGCCAGCAGCGCGGGGACAGGCGCCCATAATTCACCCCTCCACTTT	CASSAGTGAHNSPLHF
-	15	TRBV18	TRBJ1-2	-	TGTGCCAGCTCACCTCAGAAACATCCTAACTATGGCTACACCTTC	CASSPQKHPNYGYTF
-	14	TRBV24-1	TRBJ2-7	-	TGTGCCACCAGTGGAGGGGACGAAATCTACGAGCAGTACTTC	CATSGGDEIYEQYF
-	16	TRBV4-1	TRBJ1-6	-	TGCGCCAGCAGCCAAGAGGTCGGGGCTGGCTGGGGGCCCCTCCACTTT	CASSQEVGAGWGPLHF
-	15	TRBV7-8	TRBJ1-2	-	TGTGCCAGCAGCCCCTCCCGGCAGCTGGCGAGTGGCTACACCTTC	CASSPSRQLASGYTF
TRBD1	15	TRBV6-5	TRBJ2-7	-	TGTGCCAGCAGGATGGGGACAGGGACTCGTTACGAGCAGTACTTC	CASRMGTGTRYEQYF
-	14	TRBV28	TRBJ1-5	once	TGTGCCAGCATTCAAGGGGACAGCAATCAGCCCCAGCATTTT	CASIQGDSNQPQHF
-	13	TRBV19	TRBJ1-4	-	TGTGCCAGTAGTGCCGACACAGGGCGAAAACTGTTTTTT	CASSADTGRKLFF
-	16	TRBV9	TRBJ1-3	-	TGTGCCAGCAGCCCCCGGACGCGGGGTTTTGGAAACACCATATATTTT	CASSPRTRGFGNTIYF
-	15	TRBV4-1	TRBJ1-6	once	TGCGCCAGCAGCCAAGGGGGTTCTTTGAATTCACCCCTCCACTTT	CASSQGGSLNSPLHF
-	13	TRBV19	TRBJ2-7	-	TGTGCCAGTAGTCCCCGGGGGCGGGTCGAGCAGTACTTC	CASSPRGRVEQYF
TRBD1	15	TRBV10-3	TRBJ1-4	-	TGTGCCATCAGTGAATTAGGACAGGGGCAAGAAAAACTGTTTTTT	CAISELGQGQEKLFF
-	16	TRBV2	TRBJ2-2	-	TGTGCCAGCAGAGTACAACCCGGGACAAACACCGGGGAGCTGTTTTTT	CASRVQPGTNTGELFF